The sample holds a few counts of the clone carrying this T cell receptor beta chain. The data belong to a study of OX40 agonist ivuxolimab in advanced cancers. Study overall: Patients were dosed with the agonistic anti-OX40 (CD134) antibody ivuxolimab.

TCRdb keeps only in-frame clones here, not all; method: immunoSEQ multiplex PCR. The sample shows around 17,000 clones, approximately 85% of them seen only once. Patients were ineligible given autoimmune disease history or systemic immunosuppression. Germline V CDR1 and CDR2: MNHEY, SMNVEV (reference sequence). This CDR3 spans 16 amino acids. Trimming left V 9 bases short and J 1 base short, with 21 bases between. The sequences come from CD4+ or CD8+ T cells sorted from blood, collected in a trial of the OX40 agonist ivuxolimab. The chain uses TRBV27 and TRBJ1-1, with D tentatively TRBD1 (5 bases). This receptor was identified in an adult with an advanced solid tumor such as melanoma, head and neck, liver or kidney cancer. The CDR3 loop reads CASRQFWGGSNTEAFF. The CDR3 nucleotides read TGTGCCAGTCGGCAGTTCTGGGGGGGATCGAACACTGAAGCTTTCTTT.